This T cell receptor (beta chain) was recorded in a study of T cell responses to AZD1222 COVID-19 vaccine (dated by TCRdb to about 2021). Describing the broader study: AZD1222 recipients given second doses at about 4 weeks or at about 12 weeks were pooled, since spike-specific TCR depth and breadth were not found to differ between the two schedules. TCR sequencing was performed for roughly 240 trial participants, of whom about 200 were given two doses of AZD1222 and 26 were given two doses of MenACWY control vaccine. Trial participants were enrolled by age into 18-55, 56-69 and 70-plus year subgroups, with about 150, 27 and 61 TCR-sequenced participants respectively.

About this clone: What antigen it recognizes has not been identified. No much larger clonotype is one base removed from it; base qualities were not supplied.

The CDR3 regions of human TCRbeta chains were subjected to immunosequencing. The study's own analysis went as follows. Repertoire TCRs were checked for matches against a reference library of SARS-CoV-2-specific TCRs that had been generated using the MIRA antigen-specificity platform. Breadth was defined as the fraction of unique TCRs that were SARS-CoV-2-associated. Depth was defined as the fraction of total T cells that were SARS-CoV-2-associated. Using the MIRA data, every spike-specific TCR was mapped to the spike region that the TCR reacted to and assigned to either a CD4 or a CD8 class. Log10-transformed breadth and depth values were compared by one-way ANOVA with Sidak's multiple comparisons tests. Entries here come from immuneACCESS through TCRdb and include only in-frame sequences with V and J called. Some clones fail to appear in such tables; in the studies checked, an unresolved V gene covers under half of the shortfall, and the cause of the remainder is unknown. V, J and clone size were drawn from that table, and D and trimming were deduced from the DNA. The sample contains around 90,000 clones, around 86% of them found a single time. The biggest ten clones account for 5% to 7.5% of the sample.

The time point label, as the study defines it: baseline before first vaccination. Vaccinee samples came from UK trials COV001 and COV002, including a single-blind randomized controlled phase 2/3 trial of AZD1222 (ChAdOx1 nCoV-19) in healthy adults. For TCRbeta chain sequencing, PBMC samples were collected from trial participants at day 0 and at day 28 after the second dose. V drops 5 bases and J drops 4 bases, leaving 32 bases in between. The germline V gene (reference sequence) yields LNHDA for CDR1 and SQIVND for CDR2. Measured from the cysteine to the phenylalanine, the CDR3 is 20 residues long. CDR3 DNA is the only sequence kept; it has 60 bases, read in frame from the first base. Overall study results and their limits: Most participants were white British and females outnumbered males, and the authors suggested that clonal diversity may have been underestimated. Only a handful of AZD1222 recipients were SARS-CoV-2 seropositive at baseline, limiting conclusions about previously exposed vaccinees. Vaccine-associated CD4 TCRs spanned the whole spike protein, with dominant responses in regions 160-218 and 743-854. Because no day 14 peak-response samples were available, the repertoires could be characterized only after the peak T cell response. The 56-69-year group was small, and its depth increase did not reach significance, likely because of low power. Spike-specific TCR breadth and depth rose significantly after two AZD1222 doses compared with day 0 and with MenACWY recipients. Reportedly, close to half of the unique spike-specific TCRs recognized epitopes lying outside the regions that are mutated in the B.1.351 and B.1.1.7 variants.

The sequence derives from an adult in good health. The specimen was peripheral blood, collected on day 0 of AZD1222 vaccination. The V and J segments used are TRBV19 and TRBJ2-5; perhaps TRBD2 is the D gene, with 7 bases matching. CDR3 region: CASSRRQGGAALPDIETQYF. Here is the DNA: TGTGCCAGTAGTCGGCGGCAAGGGGGGGCGGCCCTCCCTGATATAGAGACCCAGTACTTC.